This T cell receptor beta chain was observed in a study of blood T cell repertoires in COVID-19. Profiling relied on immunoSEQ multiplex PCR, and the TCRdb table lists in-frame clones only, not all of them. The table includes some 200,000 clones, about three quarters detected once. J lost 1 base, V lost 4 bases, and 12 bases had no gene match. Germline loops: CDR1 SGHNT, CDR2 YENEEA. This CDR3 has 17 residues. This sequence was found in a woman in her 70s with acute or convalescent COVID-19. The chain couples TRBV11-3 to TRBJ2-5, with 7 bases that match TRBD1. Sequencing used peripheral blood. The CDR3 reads CASSSGQARNPQETQYF. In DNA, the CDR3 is TGTGCCAGCAGCTCCGGACAGGCTCGAAACCCCCAAGAGACCCAGTACTTC.